This T cell receptor beta chain originates from a study of cytomegalovirus exposure and HLA in healthy donors. Notes on the study in general: TCR beta chains numbering under 200 were designated cytomegalovirus-associated. Cytomegalovirus status, reportedly, was diagnosed with high specificity and sensitivity by the classifier. A few CMV-associated chains proved CMV antigen-specific in vitro.

The V gene's germline CDR1 is MNHNS and CDR2 SASEGT. The J segment lost 3 bases and the V segment lost 7 bases, leaving 7 bases of the junction unmatched. The CDR3 contains 14 residues. As regards this clone: The antigen remains undetermined.

The validation cohort, a group of some 120 subjects, included the donors and was separate from the roughly 700-subject first cohort. The protocol was immunoSEQ multiplex PCR, while the TCRdb copy is restricted to in-frame clones and leaves out a portion. The repertoire holds under 200,000 clones, with around 84% as singletons. This receptor was taken from a man between 18 and 35 years old in good health and CMV-seropositive. The sequenced sample consisted of PBMCs. This chain connects TRBV6-1 to TRBJ2-7; 9 positions match TRBD1. The CDR3 DNA is TGTGCCAGCAAACGTAGACAGGGGGGCTACGAGCAGTACTTC. This translates into CASKRRQGGYEQYF.